This T cell receptor (beta chain) was found in a study of T cell responses to AZD1222 COVID-19 vaccine. In the study overall: Pooled together were second doses at about 4 or about 12 weeks. Study findings and constraints: Possibly, clonal diversity was underestimated; donors were largely white British and included more females. The study found vaccine-associated CD4 TCRs spanning spike, dominant at 160-218 and 743-854.

As for this clone: Its antigen is unknown.

Germline CDR1 reads SEHNR; CDR2 reads FQNEAQ (reference sequence). This CDR3 contains 16 residues. Trimming removed 1 base from V and 1 base from J, with 10 bases in between. Clones were sequenced by immunoSEQ multiplex PCR, and TCRdb holds only the in-frame ones, with some missing. The sample gives about 120,000 clones, more than 85% of which show up once; approximately 4.2% is in the top ten. The sample consisted of peripheral blood, taken on day 0 of AZD1222 vaccination. The chain combines TRBV7-9 with TRBJ2-2; D not resolved. The receptor was isolated from an adult in good health. DNA for the CDR3: TGTGCCAGCAGCTTAGGAGGCGGTCAGAACACCGGGGAGCTGTTTTTT. Translation gives CASSLGGGQNTGELFF.